The 21 T cell receptor beta chains given below trace back to one sample, sequenced in a study of PD-1 blockade in mismatch repair-deficient tumors. TCRdb's copy holds only in-frame clones and misses some; the assay was immunoSEQ multiplex PCR. The sample carries about 130,000 clones, roughly 86% recorded once. Here the sequenced sample was peripheral blood, taken roughly 67 weeks after starting pembrolizumab. The source of these receptors is an adult with mismatch repair-deficient cancer.

This chain joins TRBV7-9 and TRBJ1-3, with 11 bases aligning to TRBD1. CDR3 length equals 19 residues. CDR1 and CDR2 from the germline V gene are SEHNR and FQNEAQ (reference sequence). Losses at the gene ends were 7 bases for V and 0 bases for J; bases not matched to a gene: 14. The CDR3 is CASTAEPGQGGLSGNTIYF. DNA for the CDR3: TGTGCCAGCACCGCCGAACCGGGACAGGGGGGCCTCTCTGGAAACACCATATATTTT.

The rearrangement joins TRBV27 to TRBJ2-7, with D maybe TRBD2 (5 bases). The CDR3 runs to 13 residues. V lost 3 bases to trimming and J lost 6 bases, with 12 bases between them. The germline V gene has CDR1 MNHEY and CDR2 SMNVEV (reference sequence). The DNA for the CDR3 is TGTGCCAGCAGTTTTTATCGGGGTCGCGAGCAGTACTTC. Protein sequence: CASSFYRGREQYF.

The DNA of the CDR3 is TGTGCCAGTAGCGACTCGGACAGGGTAGTATATTTTGAAGAGGACAATCAGCCCCAGCATTTT. It codes for CASSDSDRVVYFEEDNQPQHF. The chain combines TRBV19 with TRBJ1-5; 8 bases line up with TRBD1. V lost 6 bases and J lost 3; bases outside the gene matches: 25. The CDR3 has 21 residues. CDR1 is LNHDA, CDR2 SQIVND, per germline (reference sequence).

This clone was recorded only once. The chain combines TRBV2 with TRBJ2-7; D uncertain. This CDR3 has 14 residues. Germline CDR1 reads SNHLY; CDR2 reads FYNNEI. Trimming took 6 bases from V and 4 from J, leaving 16 bases between them. DNA for the CDR3: TGTGCCAGCAGACTTAACGGGTTCCGTTACGAGCAGTACTTC. Translating gives CASRLNGFRYEQYF.

This clone has only a few counts. This CDR3 is also generated by other DNA sequences in the sample. This chain uses TRBV9 with TRBJ2-7; the D call may be TRBD1 or TRBD2 (5 bases each). Trimming stripped 4 bases from V and 4 bases from J, with 12 bases between. The germline gives CDR1 SGDLS, CDR2 YYNGEE. This CDR3 is built from 13 residues. The DNA of the CDR3 is TGTGCCAGCAGCCCACGGGACGGTTACGAGCAGTACTTC. This encodes CASSPRDGYEQYF. Full variable domain (missing parts from reference TRBV9 and TRBJ2-7): DSGVTQTPKHLITATGQRVTLRCSPRSGDLSVYWYQQSLDQGLQFLIQYYNGEERAKGNILERFSAQQFPDLHSELNLSSLELGDSALYFCASSPRDGYEQYFGPGTRLTVT.

This chain links TRBV9 with TRBJ2-7; D remains unclear. The germline gives CDR1 SGDLS, CDR2 YYNGEE. V lost 0 bases, J lost 2 bases, and 9 bases lay in between. The CDR3 has 14 residues. The CDR3 bases are TGTGCCAGCAGCGTAGGCCCCAACGCCTACGAGCAGTACTTC. Translating it yields CASSVGPNAYEQYF.

The chain uses TRBV11-2 and TRBJ2-7; D is ambiguous. The CDR3 totals 12 residues. Germline CDR1 SGHAT, CDR2 FQNNGV. V was cut by 8 bases and J by 4 bases, with 12 bases left in between. The CDR3 loop reads CASSETSYEQYF. CDR3 coding DNA: TGTGCCAGCTCAGAGACGAGTTACGAGCAGTACTTC.

This chain links TRBV30 with TRBJ2-7; D tentatively reads TRBD1 or TRBD2 (5 bases each). Germline V gene sequence: CDR1 GTSNPN, CDR2 SVGIG (reference sequence). V lost 4 bases, J lost 2 bases, and 15 bases lay in between. This CDR3 spans 14 amino acids. The CDR3: CAWNTGGIAYEQYF. In DNA form, the CDR3 reads TGTGCCTGGAACACAGGAGGTATTGCCTACGAGCAGTACTTC.

The V gene is TRBV28, the J gene TRBJ2-7; 9 nucleotides line up with TRBD1. Germline V gene data show CDR1 as MDHEN and CDR2 as SYDVKM. The CDR3 loop spans 16 amino acids. Losses at the gene ends were 7 bases for V and 2 bases for J; bases not matched to a gene: 12. CDR3 coding DNA: TGTGCCAGCATCTCCCCGGGGACAGGGTATCCCTACGAGCAGTACTTC. It encodes CASISPGTGYPYEQYF.

The J gene is TRBJ2-1, the V gene TRBV14, with no clear D. This CDR3 spans 13 amino acids. Germline V lookup: CDR1 SGHDN, CDR2 FVKESK. V dropped 2 bases and J dropped 4 bases, with 6 bases sitting between them. DNA for the CDR3: TGTGCCAGCAGCCAAATCGGGTACAATGAGCAGTTCTTC. Protein product: CASSQIGYNEQFF.

Here the CDR3 reads CASSLTPGSPSTDTQYF. Written as DNA, the CDR3 is TGTGCCAGCAGTTTGACCCCCGGGAGCCCGAGCACAGATACGCAGTATTTT. This sequence joins TRBV7-8 and TRBJ2-3, with D possibly matching TRBD2 (6 bases). Trimming left V 6 bases short and J 0 bases short, with 19 bases between. The CDR3 covers 17 residues. The germline V gene encodes CDR1 SGHVS and CDR2 FQNEAQ.

CDR3 residues: CASSYQGSYEQYF. The CDR3 DNA reads TGTGCCAGCAGTTACCAGGGGTCCTACGAGCAGTACTTC. The chain joins TRBV6-5 to TRBJ2-7, with D perhaps matching TRBD1 (6 bases). This CDR3 is built from 13 residues. The germline V gene encodes CDR1 MNHEY and CDR2 SVGAGI. The V end was cut by 2 bases, the J end by 1 base, with 6 bases between.

The chain combines TRBV6-5 with TRBJ1-5; weak D call: TRBD1 (6 bases). Germline CDR1 is MNHEY and CDR2 is SVGAGI. The CDR3 has 14 residues. The germline V and J ends were trimmed by 4 bases and 7 bases, with 14 bases remaining between them. CDR3 DNA: TGTGCCAGCAGTTCTACAGGGAGGGGACAGCCCCAGCATTTT. Its translation: CASSSTGRGQPQHF.

The chain uses TRBV9 and TRBJ2-7; 7 bases match TRBD2. J lost 4 bases, V lost 3 bases, and 4 bases had no gene match. From germline, CDR1 is SGDLS and CDR2 YYNGEE. The CDR3 loop spans 13 amino acids. In DNA, the CDR3 is TGTGCCAGCAGCGAGAGGGGAGGGTACGAGCAGTACTTC. Translating gives CASSERGGYEQYF.

V and J are TRBV6-1 and TRBJ2-3; 15 bases are shared with TRBD2. Trimming removed 4 bases from V and 2 bases from J; junction bases left unmatched: 13. CDR3 length: 20 amino acids. CDR1 and CDR2 from the germline V gene are MNHNS and SASEGT. For the CDR3, the DNA is TGTGCCAGCAGTGGCCTTGGGACTAGCGGGAGGAGCCTCCCCACAGATACGCAGTATTTT. Its protein product is CASSGLGTSGRSLPTDTQYF.

The CDR3 DNA follows: TGTGCCAGCAGTTTGATCGGGAGCGGGCCCCAAGAGACCCAGTACTTC. It codes for CASSLIGSGPQETQYF. The chain couples TRBV6-5 to TRBJ2-5; TRBD2 might be the D (6 bases). In germline, CDR1 is MNHEY, CDR2 SVGAGI. The CDR3 runs 16 residues. V lost 4 bases and J lost 1, with 16 bases in between.

The chain links TRBV4-3 to TRBJ2-7; TRBD1 matches at 9 bases. The germline gives CDR1 LGHNA, CDR2 YSLEER. CDR3 length: 15 residues. V was pared by 5 bases and J by 3 bases, with 8 bases of the junction left unmatched. Here the CDR3 DNA reads TGCGCCAGCAGCGAGGGGACAGGGCCCTTCTACGAGCAGTACTTC. Its translation: CASSEGTGPFYEQYF.

This clone has only one observation. The genes are TRBV2 and TRBJ2-6; no reliable D call. The CDR3 is 15 residues long. The germline V gene has CDR1 SNHLY and CDR2 FYNNEI. V lost 3 bases and J 2 bases, leaving 8 bases between the germline ends. The CDR3 sequence is CASSELTTGANVLTF. CDR3 nucleotides: TGTGCCAGCAGTGAGCTCACTACTGGGGCCAACGTCCTGACTTTC.

V gene TRBV29-1 combines with J gene TRBJ2-5; D is uncertain. This CDR3 contains 8 residues. Germline V CDR1 and CDR2: SQVTM, ANQGSEA. The CDR3 protein is CNYETQYF. Here the CDR3 DNA reads TGCAACTACGAGACCCAGTACTTC. The entire variable domain, with the rest obtained from reference TRBV29-1 and TRBJ2-5, is as follows: SAVISQKPSRDICQRGTSLTIQCQVDSQVTMMFWYRQQPGQSLTLIATANQGSEATYESGFVIDKFPISRPNLTFSTLTVSNMSPEDSSIYLCNYETQYFGPGTRLLVL.

This chain uses TRBV4-2 with TRBJ2-6, with a weak D call TRBD1 (5 bases). Trimming took 0 bases from V and 12 from J, leaving 15 bases between them. The CDR3 loop spans 15 amino acids. Germline V gene lookup returns CDR1 LGHNA and CDR2 YNFKEQ. The chain's CDR3 is CASSQEYRMDGVLTF. CDR3 coding DNA: TGTGCCAGCAGCCAAGAGTACAGGATGGACGGCGTCCTGACTTTC.

The V and J genes are TRBV7-9 and TRBJ2-2; D remains ambiguous. The length of the CDR3 is 16 residues. CDR1 SEHNR and CDR2 FQNEAQ come from the germline V gene (reference sequence). Trimming pared 5 bases from V and 1 base from J, leaving 14 bases between. The CDR3 loop reads CASSPPARENTGELFF. DNA for the CDR3: TGTGCCAGCAGCCCGCCTGCGCGAGAGAACACCGGGGAGCTGTTTTTT.